A selection of T cell receptor beta chains follows, all from one sample in a study of T cell changes during pregnancy in multiple sclerosis. Profiling relied on immunoSEQ multiplex PCR, and the TCRdb table lists in-frame clones only, not all of them. Among tens of thousands of clones listed, roughly 90% were seen once. The sequencing used peripheral blood, collected in the first trimester of pregnancy. The receptors stem from a female donor in good health, enrolled as a control in a pregnancy study. CDR3s include the opening cysteine and the closing phenylalanine or tryptophan. The order of the fields is J gene, clone size, V gene, D gene, CDR3 protein, CDR3 DNA. D genes are given only for firm matches. Size is stated for part of the rows, as once, few or many counts, or as a class when the clone is expanded.

TRBJ2-1 - TRBV5-8 TRBD1 CASSPLTGGTHNEQFF TGTGCCAGCAGCCCTCTTACAGGGGGGACTCACAATGAGCAGTTCTTC
TRBJ1-2 - TRBV5-4 TRBD1 CASSSTGPYGYTF TGTGCCAGCAGCTCGACAGGGCCCTATGGCTACACCTTC
TRBJ2-4 - TRBV25-1 - CASSDGPRDIQYF TGTGCCAGCAGTGACGGTCCTAGAGACATTCAGTACTTC
TRBJ2-3 - TRBV5-1 TRBD2 CASRNAGDTDTQYF TGCGCCAGCAGAAACGCGGGAGACACAGATACGCAGTATTTT
TRBJ2-1 - TRBV5-1 TRBD2 CASRLAAPNEQFF TGCGCCAGTAGACTAGCCGCCCCCAATGAGCAGTTCTTC
TRBJ2-1 - TRBV18 - CASSPQGNEQFF TGTGCCAGCTCACCCCAGGGCAATGAGCAGTTCTTC
TRBJ1-4 - TRBV4-1 - CASSQVGYGEKLFF TGCGCCAGCAGCCAAGTCGGGTACGGCGAAAAACTGTTTTTT
TRBJ2-1 once TRBV19 TRBD2 CASSIWREAYNEQFF TGTGCCAGTAGTATTTGGCGGGAGGCCTACAATGAGCAGTTCTTC
TRBJ1-5 - TRBV28 - CASSLTGTRTSNQPQHF TGTGCCAGCAGTTTAACCGGGACACGGACTAGCAATCAGCCCCAGCATTTT
TRBJ1-2 - TRBV5-1 TRBD1 CASSPDRDGYTF TGCGCCAGCAGCCCGGACAGGGATGGCTACACCTTC
TRBJ1-5 - TRBV19 TRBD1 CASTPGQGSQPQHF TGTGCCAGTACACCGGGACAGGGGTCTCAGCCCCAGCATTTT
TRBJ2-1 - TRBV4-2 - CASSPRTGSSYNEQFF TGTGCCAGCAGCCCGCGGACGGGAAGCTCCTACAATGAGCAGTTCTTC
TRBJ2-3 - TRBV10-1 TRBD1 CASRDRASSNTQYF TGCGCCAGCAGGGACAGGGCTAGCTCAAATACGCAGTATTTT
TRBJ1-2 - TRBV19 - CASSIEVDSSSPTF TGTGCCAGTAGTATAGAGGTAGACAGCAGCTCACCCACCTTC
TRBJ2-3 - TRBV5-6 TRBD1 CASSFFDRGRDTQYF TGTGCCAGCAGCTTCTTCGACAGGGGAAGAGATACGCAGTATTTT
TRBJ2-1 once TRBV9 - CASSRSGSSYNEQFF TGTGCCAGCAGCAGGTCCGGGAGCTCCTACAATGAGCAGTTCTTC
TRBJ2-7 few TRBV7-2 TRBD1 CASSPGVRGPSYEQYF TGTGCCAGCAGCCCGGGTGTAAGGGGGCCCTCCTACGAGCAGTACTTC
TRBJ1-2 - TRBV2 - CASRRDSNYGYTF TGTGCCAGCCGCAGGGACTCTAACTATGGCTACACCTTC
TRBJ1-2 - TRBV2 - CASSEAPRDFYGYTF TGTGCCAGCAGTGAAGCGCCTAGAGATTTCTATGGCTACACCTTC
TRBJ2-2 - TRBV6-1 - CASKRGSDTGELFF TGTGCCAGCAAGAGGGGGTCCGACACCGGGGAGCTGTTTTTT
TRBJ2-1 - TRBV29-1 - CSVGGWNEQFF TGCAGCGTTGGAGGGTGGAATGAGCAGTTCTTC
TRBJ1-2 - TRBV6-6 - CASSNGRTPNYGYTF TGTGCCAGCAGTAACGGCAGGACACCGAACTATGGCTACACCTTC
TRBJ2-2 - TRBV5-1 TRBD1 CASSLETGAVGELFF TGCGCCAGCAGCTTGGAGACAGGGGCGGTCGGGGAGCTGTTTTTT
TRBJ1-4 - TRBV28 - CASKPVGQTNEKLFF TGTGCCAGCAAACCAGTCGGACAGACAAATGAAAAACTGTTTTTT
TRBJ2-1 few TRBV7-6 - CATTGGAGEQFF TGTGCCACGACTGGGGGGGCGGGAGAGCAGTTCTTC
TRBJ2-1 - TRBV7-2 TRBD1 CASSRQGTYNEQFF TGTGCCAGCAGCCGACAGGGGACCTACAATGAGCAGTTCTTC
TRBJ1-2 - TRBV28 - CASSFRQGRGYTF TGTGCCAGCAGTTTCAGGCAGGGGAGAGGCTACACCTTC
TRBJ2-3 - TRBV6-5 TRBD1 CARDARGQTDTQYF TGTGCCAGAGATGCCAGGGGGCAGACAGATACGCAGTATTTT
TRBJ2-2 - TRBV11-3 TRBD1 CASSHSSTGDTGELFF TGTGCCAGCAGTCATAGTTCGACAGGGGACACCGGGGAGCTGTTTTTT
TRBJ2-2 - TRBV2 - CASSVLGQGSGELFF TGTGCCAGCAGTGTCCTCGGCCAGGGTTCCGGGGAGCTGTTTTTT
TRBJ1-1 - TRBV5-4 TRBD1 CASQGQGRNTEAFF TGTGCCAGTCAGGGACAGGGTCGGAACACTGAAGCTTTCTTT
TRBJ1-1 - TRBV12-5 - CASSSDTILSLNTEAFF TGTGCTAGCAGCTCCGACACCATTTTATCGCTGAACACTGAAGCTTTCTTT
TRBJ2-7 - TRBV29-1 TRBD1 CSVEVRGPSYEQYF TGCAGCGTTGAGGTCAGGGGGCCCTCCTACGAGCAGTACTTC
TRBJ2-1 - TRBV28 TRBD2 CASRRTSGSEGEQFF TGTGCCAGCAGGCGAACTAGCGGGAGTGAAGGTGAGCAGTTCTTC
TRBJ1-1 - TRBV28 - CASSLGDPVTEAFF TGTGCCAGCAGTTTGGGAGACCCCGTCACTGAAGCTTTCTTT
TRBJ2-5 - TRBV5-6 TRBD2 CASSFGLAGGTQYF TGTGCCAGCAGTTTTGGACTAGCTGGGGGGACCCAGTACTTC
TRBJ2-6 - TRBV5-1 - CASSPGSAGANVLTF TGCGCCAGCAGCCCAGGGTCGGCTGGGGCCAACGTCCTGACTTTC
TRBJ2-7 - TRBV6-1 TRBD2 CASRRDYEAYEQYF TGTGCCAGCAGGCGGGACTATGAGGCCTACGAGCAGTACTTC
TRBJ2-2 - TRBV7-8 TRBD1 CASSLGYRGRGTGELFF TGTGCCAGCAGCTTAGGGTACAGGGGGCGCGGGACCGGGGAGCTGTTTTTT
TRBJ2-1 - TRBV5-6 TRBD2 CASSWGLEVQEQFF TGTGCCAGCAGCTGGGGACTAGAGGTTCAGGAGCAGTTCTTC
TRBJ2-7 - TRBV21-1 - CASLRDRAYEQYF TGTGCCAGCTTACGGGACAGGGCCTACGAGCAGTACTTC
TRBJ1-2 - TRBV5-1 TRBD1 CASSPQAGGMGGYTF TGCGCCAGCAGCCCCCAGGCAGGGGGCATGGGAGGCTACACCTTC
TRBJ2-5 - TRBV5-1 TRBD2 CASSYGTSGGGETQYF TGCGCCAGCAGTTACGGGACTAGCGGAGGTGGAGAGACCCAGTACTTC
TRBJ2-2 - TRBV28 TRBD2 CASNGLAGAGELFF TGTGCCAGCAACGGACTAGCGGGAGCTGGGGAGCTGTTTTTT
TRBJ2-3 - TRBV9 - CASSRGDRVTDTQYF TGTGCCAGCAGCAGGGGGGACAGAGTCACAGATACGCAGTATTTT
TRBJ1-3 - TRBV2 - CASNLEFSGNTIYF TGTGCCAGCAACCTAGAGTTCTCTGGAAACACCATATATTTT
TRBJ1-2 - TRBV28 TRBD1 CASSLFTGVHGYTF TGTGCCAGCAGTTTATTTACAGGGGTGCATGGCTACACCTTC
TRBJ1-2 - TRBV28 - CASSPLDSYGYTF TGTGCCAGCAGTCCATTGGACAGCTATGGCTACACCTTC
TRBJ2-7 medium-sized TRBV27 - CASSPQGGQPFEQYF TGTGCCAGCAGTCCACAAGGGGGTCAACCTTTCGAGCAGTACTTC
TRBJ2-2 - TRBV2 - CASSDLGTSQNTGELFF TGTGCCAGCAGTGATCTGGGGACAAGTCAGAACACCGGGGAGCTGTTTTTT
TRBJ2-2 few TRBV19 - CASSIVSWRINTGELFF TGTGCCAGTAGTATAGTCTCTTGGCGGATTAACACCGGGGAGCTGTTTTTT
TRBJ2-3 - TRBV5-1 TRBD2 CASSTSGSPAGDTQYF TGCGCCAGCAGCACTAGCGGGAGCCCCGCCGGAGATACGCAGTATTTT
TRBJ2-5 - TRBV7-9 - CASSLAGQAQETQYF TGTGCCAGCAGCTTAGCGGGACAAGCGCAAGAGACCCAGTACTTC
TRBJ2-7 - TRBV7-2 TRBD2 CASSSTGTSTQDEQYF TGTGCCAGCAGCTCAACAGGGACTAGCACTCAGGACGAGCAGTACTTC
TRBJ2-7 - TRBV27 TRBD2 CASSSGGRAAEQYF TGTGCCAGCAGTTCGGGCGGGAGGGCGGCTGAGCAGTACTTC
TRBJ1-5 - TRBV6-1 - CASNPPGYNQPQHF TGTGCCAGCAACCCCCCAGGGTACAATCAGCCCCAGCATTTT